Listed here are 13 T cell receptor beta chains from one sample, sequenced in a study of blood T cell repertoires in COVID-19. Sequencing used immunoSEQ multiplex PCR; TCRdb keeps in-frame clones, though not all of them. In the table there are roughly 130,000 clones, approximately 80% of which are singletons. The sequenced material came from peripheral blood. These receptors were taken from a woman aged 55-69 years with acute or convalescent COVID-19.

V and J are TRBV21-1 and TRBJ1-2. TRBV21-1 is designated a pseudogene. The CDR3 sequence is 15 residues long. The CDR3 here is CASSKEIRGGGGYTF. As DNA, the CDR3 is TGTGCCAGCAGCAAAGAGATCAGAGGGGGAGGGGGCTACACCTTC.

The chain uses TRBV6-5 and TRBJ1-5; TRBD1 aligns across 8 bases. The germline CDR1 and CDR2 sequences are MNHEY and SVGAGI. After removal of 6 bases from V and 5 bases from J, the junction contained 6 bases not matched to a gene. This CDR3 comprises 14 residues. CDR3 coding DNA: TGTGCCAGCAGCCGGACAGGGACGTATCAGCCCCAGCATTTT. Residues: CASSRTGTYQPQHF.

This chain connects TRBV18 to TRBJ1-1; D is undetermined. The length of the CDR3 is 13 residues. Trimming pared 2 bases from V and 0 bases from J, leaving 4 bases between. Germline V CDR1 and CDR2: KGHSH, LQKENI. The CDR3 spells CASSPEMNTEAFF. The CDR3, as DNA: TGTGCCAGCTCACCAGAGATGAACACTGAAGCTTTCTTT.

CDR3 amino acids: CASSVSDRVYEQYF. In nucleotides, the CDR3 is TGTGCCAGCAGCGTAAGTGACAGGGTCTACGAGCAGTACTTC. The rearrangement joins TRBV9 to TRBJ2-7; 7 bases align to TRBD1. Trimming cost V 1 base and J 3 bases; bases outside gene matches: 4. Germline V gene data show CDR1 as SGDLS and CDR2 as YYNGEE. The CDR3 consists of 14 residues.

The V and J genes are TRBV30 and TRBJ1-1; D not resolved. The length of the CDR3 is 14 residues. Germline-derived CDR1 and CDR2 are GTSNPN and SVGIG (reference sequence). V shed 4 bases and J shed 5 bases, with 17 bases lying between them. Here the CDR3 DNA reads TGTGCCTGGACGGTTGAGGGCTCATGGACTGAAGCTTTCTTT. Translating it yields CAWTVEGSWTEAFF.

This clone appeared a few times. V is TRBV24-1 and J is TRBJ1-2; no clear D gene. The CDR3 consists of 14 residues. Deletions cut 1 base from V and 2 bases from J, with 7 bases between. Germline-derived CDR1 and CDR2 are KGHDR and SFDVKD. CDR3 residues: CATSDFPLNYGYTF. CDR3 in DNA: TGTGCCACCAGTGATTTCCCACTAAACTATGGCTACACCTTC.

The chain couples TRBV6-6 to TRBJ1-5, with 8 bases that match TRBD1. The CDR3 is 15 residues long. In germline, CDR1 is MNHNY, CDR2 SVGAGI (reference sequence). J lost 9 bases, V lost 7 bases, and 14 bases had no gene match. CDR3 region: CASKPRQGTFGPQHF. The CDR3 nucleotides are TGTGCCAGCAAGCCTAGACAGGGGACATTTGGGCCCCAGCATTTT.

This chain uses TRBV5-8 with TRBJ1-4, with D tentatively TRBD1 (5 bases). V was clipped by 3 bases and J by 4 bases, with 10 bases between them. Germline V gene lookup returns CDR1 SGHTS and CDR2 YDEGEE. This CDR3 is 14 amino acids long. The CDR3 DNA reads TGTGCCAGCAGCTCTCGACAGAATAATGAAAAACTGTTTTTT. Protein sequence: CASSSRQNNEKLFF.

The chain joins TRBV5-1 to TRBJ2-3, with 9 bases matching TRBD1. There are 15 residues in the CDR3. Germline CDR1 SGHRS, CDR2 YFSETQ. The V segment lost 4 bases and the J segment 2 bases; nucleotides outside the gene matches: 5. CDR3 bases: TGCGCCAGCAGCCCCGGGACAGGGTACACAGATACGCAGTATTTT. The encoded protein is CASSPGTGYTDTQYF.

For the CDR3, the DNA is TGTGCCAGCAGCACCCAGGACAGGGAGGATTCACCCCTCCACTTT. It is translated as CASSTQDREDSPLHF. This chain links TRBV21-1 with TRBJ1-6; the table names TRBD1, a call not compared with the DNA. TRBV21-1 is noted as a pseudogene. This CDR3 is built from 15 residues.

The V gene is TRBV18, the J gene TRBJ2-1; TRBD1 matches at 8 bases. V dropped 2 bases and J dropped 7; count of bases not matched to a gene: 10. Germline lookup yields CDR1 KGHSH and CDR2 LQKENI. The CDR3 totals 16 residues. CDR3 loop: CASSPIWQGAGNEQFF. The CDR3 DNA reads TGTGCCAGCTCACCAATATGGCAGGGGGCTGGGAATGAGCAGTTCTTC. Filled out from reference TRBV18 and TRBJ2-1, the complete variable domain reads NAGVMQNPRHLVRRRGQEARLRCSPMKGHSHVYWYRQLPEEGLKFMVYLQKENIIDESGMPKERFSAEFPKEGPSILRIQQVVRGDSAAYFCASSPIWQGAGNEQFFGPGTRLTVL.

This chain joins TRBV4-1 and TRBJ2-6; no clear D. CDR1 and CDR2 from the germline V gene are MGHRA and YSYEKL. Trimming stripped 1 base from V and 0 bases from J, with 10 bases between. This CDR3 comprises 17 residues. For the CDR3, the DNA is TGCGCCAGCAGCCAAGCTTGGGCCTCCTCTGGGGCCAACGTCCTGACTTTC. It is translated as CASSQAWASSGANVLTF.

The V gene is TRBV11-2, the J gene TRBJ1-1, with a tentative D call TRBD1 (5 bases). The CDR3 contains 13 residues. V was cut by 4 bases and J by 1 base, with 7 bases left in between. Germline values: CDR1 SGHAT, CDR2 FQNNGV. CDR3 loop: CASSSQENTEAFF. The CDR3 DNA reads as TGTGCCAGCAGCTCACAGGAGAACACTGAAGCTTTCTTT.